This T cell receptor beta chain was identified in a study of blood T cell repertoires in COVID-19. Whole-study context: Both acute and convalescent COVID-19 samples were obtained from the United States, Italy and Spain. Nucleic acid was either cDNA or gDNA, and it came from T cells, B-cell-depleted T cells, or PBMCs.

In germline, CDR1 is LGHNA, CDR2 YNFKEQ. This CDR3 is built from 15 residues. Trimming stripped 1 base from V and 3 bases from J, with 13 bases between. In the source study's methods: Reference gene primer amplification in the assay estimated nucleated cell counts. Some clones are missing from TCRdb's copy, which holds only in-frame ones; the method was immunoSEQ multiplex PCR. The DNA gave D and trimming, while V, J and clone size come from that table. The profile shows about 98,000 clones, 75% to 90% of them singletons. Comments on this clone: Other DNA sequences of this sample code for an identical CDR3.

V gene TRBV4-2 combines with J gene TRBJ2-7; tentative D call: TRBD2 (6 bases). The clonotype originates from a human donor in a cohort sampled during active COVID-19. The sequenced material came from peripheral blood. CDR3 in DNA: TGTGCCAGCAGCCAAGGTCTAGCGATAAGCTACGAGCAGTACTTC. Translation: CASSQGLAISYEQYF.